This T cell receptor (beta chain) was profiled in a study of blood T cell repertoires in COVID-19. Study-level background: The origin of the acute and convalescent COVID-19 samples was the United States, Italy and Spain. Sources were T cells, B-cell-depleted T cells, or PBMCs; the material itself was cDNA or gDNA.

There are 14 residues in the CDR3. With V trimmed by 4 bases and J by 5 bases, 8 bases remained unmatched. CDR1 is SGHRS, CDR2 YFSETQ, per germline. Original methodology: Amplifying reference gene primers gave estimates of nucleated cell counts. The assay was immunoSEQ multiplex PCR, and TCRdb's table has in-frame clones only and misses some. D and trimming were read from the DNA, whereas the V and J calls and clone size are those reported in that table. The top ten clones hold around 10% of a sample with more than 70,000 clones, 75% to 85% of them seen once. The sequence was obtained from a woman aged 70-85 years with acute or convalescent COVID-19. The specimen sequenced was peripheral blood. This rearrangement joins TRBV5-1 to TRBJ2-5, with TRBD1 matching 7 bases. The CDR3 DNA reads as TGCGCCAGCAGCATAACAGGGGCTTGGGAGACCCAGTACTTC. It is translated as CASSITGAWETQYF.